A selection of T cell receptor beta chains follows, all from one sample in a study of T cell responses to AZD1222 COVID-19 vaccine. TCRdb's table, derived via immunoSEQ multiplex PCR, lists solely in-frame clones and lacks some. The sample includes over 130,000 clones, more than 90% of them seen just once. The input for sequencing was peripheral blood, taken 28 days after the second AZD1222 dose. These receptors all come from an adult who received the AZD1222 COVID-19 vaccine. Each CDR3 is given with its conserved first and last residue. A D gene is named only where the DNA matches it firmly. Size is omitted from some rows. Given values are once, few, many or a class for expanded clones.

v_gene: TRBV18; d_gene: NA; abundance: NA; j_gene: TRBJ2-7; CDR3aa: CASSPAGYHEQYF; CDR3nt: TGTGCCAGCTCACCAGCGGGTTACCACGAGCAGTACTTC
v_gene: TRBV7-3; d_gene: TRBD2; abundance: NA; j_gene: TRBJ2-7; CDR3aa: CASSMGLAGVDEQYF; CDR3nt: TGTGCCAGCAGCATGGGACTAGCGGGAGTGGACGAGCAGTACTTC
v_gene: TRBV12-3/TRBV12-4; d_gene: NA; abundance: NA; j_gene: TRBJ1-1; CDR3aa: CASSLQVNTEAFF; CDR3nt: TGTGCCAGCAGTCTACAGGTGAACACTGAAGCTTTCTTT
v_gene: TRBV28; d_gene: NA; abundance: NA; j_gene: TRBJ2-6; CDR3aa: CASSPTPERANVLTF; CDR3nt: TGTGCCAGCAGCCCGACACCCGAAAGGGCCAACGTCCTGACTTTC
v_gene: TRBV28; d_gene: NA; abundance: NA; j_gene: TRBJ1-5; CDR3aa: CASSPTGSNQPQHF; CDR3nt: TGTGCCAGCAGTCCTACAGGGTCCAATCAGCCCCAGCATTTT
v_gene: TRBV13; d_gene: NA; abundance: NA; j_gene: TRBJ1-6; CDR3aa: CASSLRDGDSPLHF; CDR3nt: TGTGCCAGCAGCTTGAGGGACGGGGATTCACCCCTCCACTTT
v_gene: TRBV9; d_gene: NA; abundance: NA; j_gene: TRBJ2-2; CDR3aa: CASSRPNGPGELFF; CDR3nt: TGTGCCAGCAGCCGGCCCAACGGGCCCGGGGAGCTGTTTTTT
v_gene: TRBV7-8; d_gene: TRBD1; abundance: NA; j_gene: TRBJ1-1; CDR3aa: CASSSEGQVMGTEAFF; CDR3nt: TGTGCCAGCAGCTCAGAAGGACAGGTTATGGGAACTGAAGCTTTCTTT
v_gene: TRBV6-2/TRBV6-3; d_gene: NA; abundance: NA; j_gene: TRBJ1-5; CDR3aa: CASSYSFSHTGTLSNQPQHF; CDR3nt: TGTGCCAGCAGTTACTCGTTCAGCCACACAGGGACTCTTAGCAATCAGCCCCAGCATTTT
v_gene: TRBV6-6; d_gene: TRBD1; abundance: NA; j_gene: TRBJ1-2; CDR3aa: CASSYSRQGKAYGYTF; CDR3nt: TGTGCCAGCAGTTACTCAAGACAGGGAAAAGCCTATGGCTACACCTTC
v_gene: TRBV6-6; d_gene: TRBD1; abundance: NA; j_gene: TRBJ1-6; CDR3aa: CASRLTGFNSPLHF; CDR3nt: TGTGCCAGCAGACTGACAGGGTTTAATTCACCCCTCCACTTT
v_gene: TRBV25-1; d_gene: NA; abundance: NA; j_gene: TRBJ1-5; CDR3aa: CASSEYNQPQHF; CDR3nt: TGTGCCAGCAGTGAATATAATCAGCCCCAGCATTTT
v_gene: TRBV14; d_gene: NA; abundance: NA; j_gene: TRBJ1-4; CDR3aa: CASSPRTVGKLFF; CDR3nt: TGTGCCAGCAGCCCACGGACAGTCGGAAAACTGTTTTTT
v_gene: TRBV28; d_gene: NA; abundance: few; j_gene: TRBJ1-4; CDR3aa: CASGGEKLFF; CDR3nt: TGTGCCAGTGGGGGTGAAAAACTGTTTTTT
v_gene: TRBV2; d_gene: TRBD1; abundance: NA; j_gene: TRBJ1-5; CDR3aa: CASSVRDRDQPQHF; CDR3nt: TGTGCCAGCAGTGTCCGGGACAGGGATCAGCCCCAGCATTTT
v_gene: TRBV5-1; d_gene: TRBD2; abundance: NA; j_gene: TRBJ2-7; CDR3aa: CASSDGAGAGDAEQYF; CDR3nt: TGCGCCAGCAGCGATGGGGCGGGAGCGGGGGATGCCGAGCAGTACTTC